The sequence of this T cell receptor beta chain was determined in a study of blood T cell repertoires in COVID-19. Study details: The study drew acute and convalescent COVID-19 samples from the United States, Italy and Spain. The cDNA or gDNA used as material had been derived from T cells, B-cell-depleted T cells, or PBMCs.

Germline CDR1 and CDR2: LGHNA and YSLEER. The CDR3 is 14 amino acids. V was pared by 5 bases and J by 6 bases, with 5 bases of the junction left unmatched. Assay used: immunoSEQ multiplex PCR; TCRdb lists only in-frame clones, some missing. The table has tens of thousands of clones, 60% to 85% seen once. Sequencing was performed on peripheral blood. The J gene is TRBJ2-2, the V gene TRBV4-3; TRBD1 aligns across 8 bases. The TCR comes from a human donor with active or convalescent COVID-19. The donor label of this sample is uncertain. The CDR3 spells CASSSTDRAGELFF. CDR3 DNA: TGCGCCAGCAGCTCTACGGACAGGGCCGGGGAGCTGTTTTTT.